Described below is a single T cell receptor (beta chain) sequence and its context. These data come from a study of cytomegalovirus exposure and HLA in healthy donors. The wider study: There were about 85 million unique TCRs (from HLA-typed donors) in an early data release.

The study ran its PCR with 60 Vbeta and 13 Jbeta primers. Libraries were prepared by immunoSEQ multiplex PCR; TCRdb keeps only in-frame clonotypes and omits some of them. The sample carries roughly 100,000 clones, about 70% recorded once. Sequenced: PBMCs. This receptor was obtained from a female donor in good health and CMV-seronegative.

The CDR3 protein is CASSLGWTSGKRNEQFF. CDR3 in DNA: TGTGCCAGCAGCTTAGGGTGGACTAGCGGGAAAAGGAATGAGCAGTTCTTC. The V gene is TRBV7-2, the J gene TRBJ2-1; TRBD2 agrees at 12 bases. The junction had 8 bases not matched to a gene; V was cut back by 1 base and J by 7 bases. Germline V gives CDR1 SGHTA, CDR2 FQGNSA. There are 17 residues in the CDR3.